Following are 13 T cell receptor beta chains from one sample sequenced in a study of T cell responses to AZD1222 COVID-19 vaccine. Assay: immunoSEQ multiplex PCR; the TCRdb copy retains only in-frame clones and omits some. The sample shows tens of thousands of clones, less than 85% of them seen only once. Sequenced material: peripheral blood, taken on day 0 of AZD1222 vaccination. The receptors derive from an adult in good health.

The CDR3 is CASSTDRGEKLFF. The CDR3 nucleotides are TGTGCCAGCAGCACGGATAGAGGCGAAAAACTGTTTTTT. V usage is TRBV5-4 and J usage is TRBJ1-4; D gene unclear. V lost 4 bases and J 8 bases, leaving 12 bases between the germline ends. Germline lookup yields CDR1 SGHNT and CDR2 YYREEE (reference sequence). This CDR3 is 13 amino acids long.

The J gene is TRBJ1-5, the V gene TRBV27; possible D gene TRBD1, 5 bases. The CDR3 extends over 18 amino acids. V was trimmed by 2 bases and J by 0 bases, leaving 17 bases between them. Germline V gene data show CDR1 as MNHEY and CDR2 as SMNVEV (reference sequence). The CDR3 protein is CASSLGVSRGRSNQPQHF. The CDR3 DNA reads as TGTGCCAGCAGTTTAGGTGTATCGAGGGGACGTAGCAATCAGCCCCAGCATTTT.

The V gene is TRBV6-2 or TRBV6-3, the J gene TRBJ2-2; no firm D call. This CDR3 has 13 amino acids. Deletions cut 6 bases from V and 0 bases from J, with 5 bases between. Germline V CDR1 and CDR2: MNHEY, SVGEGT. The DNA for the CDR3 is TGTGCCAGCAGGCCTACGAACACCGGGGAGCTGTTTTTT. Translated: CASRPTNTGELFF.

The chain couples TRBV29-1 to TRBJ1-5; TRBD1 is a possible D gene (6 bases). CDR1 and CDR2 (germline): SQVTM, ANQGSEA. This CDR3 contains 14 residues. Trimming took off 4 bases at V and 1 base at J, with 11 bases between the two ends. In DNA form, the CDR3 reads TGCAGCGTTGTGGAGGGGGTAAGCAATCAGCCCCAGCATTTT. Translated, it gives CSVVEGVSNQPQHF.

This clone was counted between two and nine times. The J gene is TRBJ2-5, the V gene TRBV7-9, with unresolved D. Germline assignment: CDR1 SEHNR and CDR2 FQNEAQ (reference sequence). The CDR3 loop spans 15 amino acids. Trimming stripped 5 bases from V and 4 bases from J, with 17 bases between. CDR3 DNA sequence: TGTGCCAGCAGCCCCAGGAAACCCTGGCTAGAGACCCAGTACTTC. Amino acid sequence: CASSPRKPWLETQYF.

The rearrangement links TRBV28 to TRBJ2-5, with 8 positions matching TRBD2. Trimming at V came to 6 bases and at J to 4 bases, leaving 10 bases not matched to a gene. Germline CDR1 reads MDHEN; CDR2 reads SYDVKM. The CDR3 length is 15 residues. The CDR3 DNA reads TGTGCCAGCAGGGCCCCAATAGCGGGGCTAGAGACCCAGTACTTC. This gives the protein CASRAPIAGLETQYF. The full variable domain, with the rest looked up from reference TRBV28 and TRBJ2-5, is DVKVTQSSRYLVKRTGEKVFLECVQDMDHENMFWYRQDPGLGLRLIYFSYDVKMKEKGDIPEGYSVSREKKERFSLILESASTNQTSMYLCASRAPIAGLETQYFGPGTRLLVL.

The rearrangement uses TRBV5-5 and TRBJ2-5; D gene uncertain. Trimming shortened V by 3 bases and J by 2 bases, and 11 bases separated the two germline ends. CDR3 length equals 14 residues. Germline CDR1 and CDR2: SGHKS and YYEKEE (reference sequence). CDR3 sequence reads: CASSWASDQETQYF. The CDR3 DNA reads TGTGCCAGCAGCTGGGCAAGCGATCAAGAGACCCAGTACTTC.

This chain connects TRBV4-2 to TRBJ1-5; the D gene is possibly TRBD1 (5 bases). The germline V gene encodes CDR1 LGHNA and CDR2 YNFKEQ. This CDR3 spans 17 amino acids. V was pared by 0 bases and J by 7 bases, with 19 bases between. The CDR3: CASSQDLGGTSDQPQHF. CDR3 coding DNA: TGTGCCAGCAGCCAAGACCTTGGCGGGACTTCAGACCAGCCCCAGCATTTT.

The gene calls are TRBV7-2 and TRBJ1-2; the D is unclear. Germline CDR1 is SGHTA and CDR2 is FQGNSA. The CDR3 is made up of 12 amino acids. Deletions cut 3 bases from V and 4 bases from J, with 6 bases between. The CDR3 spells CASSLGGYGYTF. In nucleotides, the CDR3 is TGTGCCAGCAGCTTGGGAGGCTATGGCTACACCTTC.

This clone was found once. The chain couples TRBV5-1 to TRBJ2-1; no definite D call. Trimming removed 0 bases at V and 7 bases at J, with 14 bases between. This CDR3 comprises 15 residues. Germline V gene sequence: CDR1 SGHRS, CDR2 YFSETQ. CDR3: CASSLDGIEVNEQFF. Written as DNA, the CDR3 is TGCGCCAGCAGCTTGGACGGAATTGAGGTGAATGAGCAGTTCTTC.

There are a few counts of this clone. The V and J genes are TRBV3-1 (or the pseudogene TRBV3-2) and TRBJ2-5; 11 bases are a match to TRBD2. Germline V gene lookup returns CDR1 LGHDT and CDR2 YNNKEL (reference sequence). The CDR3 is 15 residues long. The V gene end was trimmed by 2 bases and the J gene end by 4 bases; junction bases not matched to a gene: 3. Here the CDR3 reads CASSQLAGGLETQYF. CDR3 DNA sequence: TGTGCCAGCAGCCAACTAGCGGGGGGCCTAGAGACCCAGTACTTC.

This clone was observed a handful of times. This chain uses TRBV19 with TRBJ1-5; D possibly corresponds to TRBD1 (6 bases). V lost 5 bases and J lost 3, with 8 bases in between. The CDR3 is 13 residues long. The germline V gene has CDR1 LNHDA and CDR2 SQIVND (reference sequence). The CDR3 sequence: CASSAGANQPQHF. CDR3 nucleotides: TGTGCCAGTAGTGCAGGGGCCAATCAGCCCCAGCATTTT.

The chain recombines TRBV27 with TRBJ1-2; 10 bases agree with TRBD1. V was pared by 4 bases and J by 2 bases, with 7 bases of the junction left unmatched. This CDR3 comprises 16 residues. CDR1 and CDR2 (germline): MNHEY, SMNVEV (reference sequence). CDR3 in amino acids: CASSSQAGQGNYGYTF. The CDR3 DNA reads as TGTGCCAGCAGTTCCCAAGCGGGACAGGGGAACTATGGCTACACCTTC.